This T cell receptor beta chain is from a study of T cells after yellow fever vaccination (dated by TCRdb to 2018 to 2020). With respect to the entire study: The SMART-Seq v4 Ultra Low Input RNA kit was used to prepare libraries from fractions with low cell numbers. To follow T-cell clones before and after primary and booster YFV17D yellow fever vaccination, bulk TCR alpha and beta repertoires were sequenced over time. The cohort comprised two healthy male donors, one aged 18 to 30 and one aged 30 to 40 years. Blood was drawn at multiple timepoints before and after primary and secondary immunization, with bulk PBMC replicates and cell subsets isolated. Summary of the overall study and its limitations: Computational filtering was required because FACS-sorted repertoires could contain abundant contaminating clonotypes from the bulk population. Because the study included only two donors, the extent to which the findings can be generalized is limited. After the booster, most of the clones that had expanded following primary vaccination were detected again (roughly 96% of CD4 and 80% to 90% of CD8), which suggests that memory was broadly maintained. A small share of clonotypes was detected in both CD4 and CD8 compartments, with the overlap likely arising from convergent recombination. The secondary T-cell response was weaker than the primary response but faster, peaking on day 5 instead of day 15.

This specimen's treatment or condition label, per the study, means: live attenuated yellow fever vaccine strain. At each blood-draw timepoint, two biological replicates of bulk PBMCs were collected. PBMCs were isolated from peripheral blood using a standard Ficoll-Paque protocol. TriZol was used to extract RNA from bulk PBMCs, from CD4 and CD8 fractions, and from dextramer-positive and dextramer-negative fractions. This clonotype was observed at least ten times. The specificity of this receptor is unknown. Nothing much larger sits one base from this clone, and base qualities are not available. The sequencer was an Illumina NovaSeq 6000. Synthesis of TCR cDNA relied on 5'RACE template switching, a step that introduced a universal primer site along with unique molecular identifiers. Priming of cDNA synthesis was performed from both the TCR alpha and TCR beta constant segments. Library amplification used two PCR steps, and the second PCR step added sample barcodes and sequencing adapters. Libraries were sequenced on Illumina HiSeq 2500 (2x100 bp) or NovaSeq (2x150 bp). The authors' pipeline ran thus. Reads were demultiplexed and collapsed into UMI consensus sequences with MIGEC, and V(D)J alignment was performed with MiXCR. Clonotypes responding to the vaccine were identified with edgeR on replicate PBMC samples, with the criteria of FDR below 0.01 and a log2 fold change above 5 up to day 15. Bulk clonotypes were assigned CD4 or CD8 identity according to which sequenced CD4 or CD8 repertoire held them at higher abundance. TCRdb reanalyzed the raw reads on its own, using fastp at Q25 for trimming and MiXCR for clone calling, and kept in-frame beta chains. Records with the same CDR3 protein are collapsed into one entry carrying the most frequent genes and DNA. It is TCRdb's table, rather than the study itself, that gives the V and J calls and clone size. The table for this sample lists about 250,000 distinct CDR3 sequences; over 3% of them were counted only once. Under 20% of the sample goes to the ten largest clones.

This material consisted of PBMCs, taken 15 days after the yellow fever booster vaccination. This TCR was recovered from a man between 18 and 29 years old who received the YFV17D yellow fever vaccine.

The CDR3 region: CASSYFGQDNEQYF. Read as DNA, the sequence is TGTGCCAGCAGTTACTTCGGACAGGACAACGAGCAGTACTTC. The sequence links TRBV6-5 to TRBJ2-7; TRBD1 fits 7 bases in the junction. The CDR3 runs 14 residues from the cysteine to the phenylalanine. Of all the DNA, just the CDR3 is kept, 42 bases in frame from base 1. Looking up the germline V gene yields CDR1 MNHEY and CDR2 SVGAGI. From V the trimming removes 1 base and from J it removes 5 bases, while the gene matches leave 5 bases of the junction unaccounted for.